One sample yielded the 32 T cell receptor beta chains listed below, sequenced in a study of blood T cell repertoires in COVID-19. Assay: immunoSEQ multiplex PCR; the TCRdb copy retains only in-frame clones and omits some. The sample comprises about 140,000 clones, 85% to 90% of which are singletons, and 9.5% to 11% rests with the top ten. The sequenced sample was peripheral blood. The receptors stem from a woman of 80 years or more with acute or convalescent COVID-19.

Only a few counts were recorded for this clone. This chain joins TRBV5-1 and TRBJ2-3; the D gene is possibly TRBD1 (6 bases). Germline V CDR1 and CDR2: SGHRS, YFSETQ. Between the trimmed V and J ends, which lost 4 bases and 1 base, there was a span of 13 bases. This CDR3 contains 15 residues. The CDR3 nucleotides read TGCGCCAGCAGCGCCGGGACAACCGGCACAGATACGCAGTATTTT. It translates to CASSAGTTGTDTQYF.

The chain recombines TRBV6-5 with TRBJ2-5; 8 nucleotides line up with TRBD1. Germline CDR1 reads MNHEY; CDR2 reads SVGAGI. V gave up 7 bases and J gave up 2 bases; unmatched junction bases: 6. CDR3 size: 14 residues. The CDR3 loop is CASKADRGQETQYF. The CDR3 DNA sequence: TGTGCCAGCAAGGCCGACAGGGGACAAGAGACCCAGTACTTC.

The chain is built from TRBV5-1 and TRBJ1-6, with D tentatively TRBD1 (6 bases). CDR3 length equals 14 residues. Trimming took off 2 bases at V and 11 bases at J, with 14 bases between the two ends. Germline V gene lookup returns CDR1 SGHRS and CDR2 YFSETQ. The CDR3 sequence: CASSFGHREAPLHF. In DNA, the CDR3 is TGCGCCAGCAGCTTCGGGCACAGGGAAGCACCCCTCCACTTT. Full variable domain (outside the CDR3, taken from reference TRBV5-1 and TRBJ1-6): KAGVTQTPRYLIKTRGQQVTLSCSPISGHRSVSWYQQTPGQGLQFLFEYFSETQRNKGNFPGRFSGRQFSNSRSEMNVSTLELGDSALYLCASSFGHREAPLHFGNGTRLTVT.

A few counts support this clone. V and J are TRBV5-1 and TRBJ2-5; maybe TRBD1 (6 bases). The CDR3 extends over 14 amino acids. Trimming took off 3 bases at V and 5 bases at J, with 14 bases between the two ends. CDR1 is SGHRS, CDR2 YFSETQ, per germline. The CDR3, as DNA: TGCGCCAGCAGCTCTACTACAGGGACGGAGACCCAGTACTTC. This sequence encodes CASSSTTGTETQYF.

CDR3 coding DNA: TGTGCCAGCAGCGCGGACAGTTATCGCGAGCAGTACTTC. It translates to CASSADSYREQYF. The J gene is TRBJ2-7, the V gene TRBV11-2; D may be TRBD1 (6 bases). V was trimmed by 5 bases and J by 6 bases, leaving 14 bases between them. Looked up from germline, CDR1 is SGHAT and CDR2 is FQNNGV. The CDR3 has 13 residues.

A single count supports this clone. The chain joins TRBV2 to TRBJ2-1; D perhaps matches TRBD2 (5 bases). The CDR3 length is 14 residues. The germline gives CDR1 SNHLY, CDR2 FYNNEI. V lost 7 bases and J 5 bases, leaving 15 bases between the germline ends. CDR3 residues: CASKWELSDNEQFF. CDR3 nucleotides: TGTGCCAGCAAGTGGGAGTTGTCCGACAATGAGCAGTTCTTC.

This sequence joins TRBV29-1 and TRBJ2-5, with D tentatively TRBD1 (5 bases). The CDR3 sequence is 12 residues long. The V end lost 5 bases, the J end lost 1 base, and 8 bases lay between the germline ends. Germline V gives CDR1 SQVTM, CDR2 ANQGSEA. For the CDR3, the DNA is TGCAGCGTTCATGGGGCCCAAGAGACCCAGTACTTC. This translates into CSVHGAQETQYF.

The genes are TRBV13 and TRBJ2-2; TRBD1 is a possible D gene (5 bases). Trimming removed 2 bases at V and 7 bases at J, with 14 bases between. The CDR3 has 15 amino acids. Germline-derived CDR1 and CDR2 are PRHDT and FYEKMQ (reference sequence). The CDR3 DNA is TGTGCCAGCAGCTTAATGGCCAGGGCTTACGGGGAGCTGTTTTTT. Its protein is CASSLMARAYGELFF.

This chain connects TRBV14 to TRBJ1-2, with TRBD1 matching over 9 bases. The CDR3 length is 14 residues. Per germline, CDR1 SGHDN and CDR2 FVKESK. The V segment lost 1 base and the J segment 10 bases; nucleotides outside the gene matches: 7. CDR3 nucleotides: TGTGCCAGCAGCCAAGCGGGACAGGGCTTTCACTACACCTTC. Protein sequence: CASSQAGQGFHYTF.

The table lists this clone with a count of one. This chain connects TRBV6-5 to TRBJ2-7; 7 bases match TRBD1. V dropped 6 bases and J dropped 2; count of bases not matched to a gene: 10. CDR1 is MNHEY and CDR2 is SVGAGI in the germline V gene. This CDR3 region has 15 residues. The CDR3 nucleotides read TGTGCCAGCAGACAGGACAGGAATCAGGCCTACGAGCAGTACTTC. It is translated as CASRQDRNQAYEQYF.

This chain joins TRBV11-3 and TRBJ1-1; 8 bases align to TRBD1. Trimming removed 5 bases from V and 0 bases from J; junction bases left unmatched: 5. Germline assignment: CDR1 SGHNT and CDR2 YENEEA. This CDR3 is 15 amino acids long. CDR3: CASSPGQGVNTEAFF. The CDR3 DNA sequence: TGTGCCAGCAGCCCCGGACAGGGTGTGAACACTGAAGCTTTCTTT.

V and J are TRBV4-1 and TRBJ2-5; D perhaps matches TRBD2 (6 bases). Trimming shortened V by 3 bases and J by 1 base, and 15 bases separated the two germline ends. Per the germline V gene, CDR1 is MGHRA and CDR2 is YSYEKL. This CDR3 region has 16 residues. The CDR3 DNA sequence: TGCGCCAGCAGCCAGTTCTTCGGAGGGGCCCAAGAGACCCAGTACTTC. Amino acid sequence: CASSQFFGGAQETQYF.

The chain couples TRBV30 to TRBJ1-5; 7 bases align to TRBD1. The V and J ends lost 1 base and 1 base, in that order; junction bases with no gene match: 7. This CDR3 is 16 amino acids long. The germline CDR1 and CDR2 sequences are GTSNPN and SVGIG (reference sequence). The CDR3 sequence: CAWSATGSRSNQPQHF. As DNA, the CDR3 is TGTGCCTGGAGTGCGACAGGGAGTCGGAGCAATCAGCCCCAGCATTTT.

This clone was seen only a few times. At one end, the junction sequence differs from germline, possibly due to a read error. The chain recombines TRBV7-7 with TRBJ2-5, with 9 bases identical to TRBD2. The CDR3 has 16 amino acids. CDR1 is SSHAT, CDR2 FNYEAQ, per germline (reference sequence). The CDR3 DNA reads TGTGCTAGCAGCCAACACGGAGCGGGGGGCCAAGAGACCCAGTACTTC. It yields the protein CASSQHGAGGQETQYF. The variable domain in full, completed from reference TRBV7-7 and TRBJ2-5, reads GAGVSQSPRYKVTKRGQDVTLRCDPISSHATLYWYQQALGQGPEFLTYFNYEAQPDKSGLPSDRFSAERPEGSISTLTIQRTEQRDSAMYRCASSQHGAGGQETQYFGPGTRLLVL.

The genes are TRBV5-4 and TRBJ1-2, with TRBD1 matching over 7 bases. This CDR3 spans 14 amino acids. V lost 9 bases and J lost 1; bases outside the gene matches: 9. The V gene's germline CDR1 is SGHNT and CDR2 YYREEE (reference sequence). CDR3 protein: CATLQNRGNYGYTF. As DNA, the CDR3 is TGTGCCACCCTACAGAACAGGGGTAACTATGGCTACACCTTC.

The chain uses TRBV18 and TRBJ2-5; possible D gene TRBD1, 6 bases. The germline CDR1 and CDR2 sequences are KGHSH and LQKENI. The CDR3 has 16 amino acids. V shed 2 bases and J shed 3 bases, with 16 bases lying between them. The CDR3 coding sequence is TGTGCCAGCTCACCAAGAAGACAGGTGGCCAAAGAGACCCAGTACTTC. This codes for CASSPRRQVAKETQYF.

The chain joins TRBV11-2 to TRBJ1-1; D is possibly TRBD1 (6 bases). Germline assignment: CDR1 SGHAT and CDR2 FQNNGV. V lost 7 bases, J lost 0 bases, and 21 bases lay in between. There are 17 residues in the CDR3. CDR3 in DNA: TGTGCCAGCACCAGCCGAGGGGGAGGGATCTTGAACACTGAAGCTTTCTTT. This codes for CASTSRGGGILNTEAFF.

Written as DNA, the CDR3 is TGCGCCAGCAGCCCGCCTGGGGGGAGGGGACAGGGGTATGGCTACACCTTC. Its protein product is CASSPPGGRGQGYGYTF. The rearrangement joins TRBV4-3 to TRBJ1-2; 10 nucleotides align to TRBD1. Germline trimming cut 4 bases from V and 5 bases from J; bases unmatched to any gene: 13. Germline V gene data show CDR1 as LGHNA and CDR2 as YSLEER. The CDR3 covers 17 residues.

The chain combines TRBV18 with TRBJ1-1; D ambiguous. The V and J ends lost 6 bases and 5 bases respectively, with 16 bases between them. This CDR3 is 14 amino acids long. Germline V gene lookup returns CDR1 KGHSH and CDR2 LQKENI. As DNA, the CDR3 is TGTGCCAGCTCCTTAACGAGGGAAGAGACTGAAGCTTTCTTT. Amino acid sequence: CASSLTREETEAFF. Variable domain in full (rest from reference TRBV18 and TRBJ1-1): NAGVMQNPRHLVRRRGQEARLRCSPMKGHSHVYWYRQLPEEGLKFMVYLQKENIIDESGMPKERFSAEFPKEGPSILRIQQVVRGDSAAYFCASSLTREETEAFFGQGTRLTVV.

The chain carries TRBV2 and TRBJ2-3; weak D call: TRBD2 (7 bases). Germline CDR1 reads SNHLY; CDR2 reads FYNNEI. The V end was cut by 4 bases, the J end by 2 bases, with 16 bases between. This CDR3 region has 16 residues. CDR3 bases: TGTGCCAGCAGTGTTAAGAGGGGGGGAGTCACAGATACGCAGTATTTT. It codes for CASSVKRGGVTDTQYF.

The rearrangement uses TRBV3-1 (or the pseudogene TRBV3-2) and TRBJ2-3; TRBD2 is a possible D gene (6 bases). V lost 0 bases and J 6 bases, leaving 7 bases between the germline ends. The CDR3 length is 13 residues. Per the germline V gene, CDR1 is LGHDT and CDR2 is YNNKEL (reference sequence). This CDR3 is CASSQDGGDTQYF. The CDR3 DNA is TGTGCCAGCAGCCAAGATGGGGGGGATACGCAGTATTTT.

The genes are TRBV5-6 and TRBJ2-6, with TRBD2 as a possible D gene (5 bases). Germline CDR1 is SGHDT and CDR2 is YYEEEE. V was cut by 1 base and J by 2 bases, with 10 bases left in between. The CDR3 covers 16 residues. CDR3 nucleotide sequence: TGTGCCAGCAGCTTGCGGGGAGCGGCTGGGGCCAACGTCCTGACTTTC. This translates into CASSLRGAAGANVLTF.

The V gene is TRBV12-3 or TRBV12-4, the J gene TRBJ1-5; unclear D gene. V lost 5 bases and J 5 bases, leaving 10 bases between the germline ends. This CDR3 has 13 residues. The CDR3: CASSLRLDQPQHF. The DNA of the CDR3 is TGTGCCAGCAGTCTGAGGTTGGATCAGCCCCAGCATTTT.

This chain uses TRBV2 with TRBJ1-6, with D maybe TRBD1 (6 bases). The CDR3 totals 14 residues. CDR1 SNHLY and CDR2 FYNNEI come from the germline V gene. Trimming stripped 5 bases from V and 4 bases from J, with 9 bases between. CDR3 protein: CASSLTGYNSPLHF. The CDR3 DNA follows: TGTGCCAGCAGTTTGACAGGTTATAATTCACCCCTCCACTTT.

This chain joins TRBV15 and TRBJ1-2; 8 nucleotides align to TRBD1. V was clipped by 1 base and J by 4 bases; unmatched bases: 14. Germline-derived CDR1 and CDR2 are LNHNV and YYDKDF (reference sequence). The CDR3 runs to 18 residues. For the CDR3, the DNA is TGTGCCACCAGCAGAGGTCTTGGGTCAGGGGGCGCGACCTATGGCTACACCTTC. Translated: CATSRGLGSGGATYGYTF. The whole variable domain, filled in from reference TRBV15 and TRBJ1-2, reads DAMVIQNPRYQVTQFGKPVTLSCSQTLNHNVMYWYQQKSSQAPKLLFHYYDKDFNNEADTPDNFQSRRPNTSFCFLDIRSPGLGDTAMYLCATSRGLGSGGATYGYTFGSGTRLTVV.

The CDR3 is CASSSGTFGELFF. The CDR3 DNA reads TGCGCCAGCAGCTCAGGGACTTTTGGGGAGCTGTTTTTT. V is TRBV5-1 and J is TRBJ2-2; possibly TRBD2 for D (6 bases). V lost 3 bases, J lost 8 bases, and 11 bases lay in between. The CDR3 consists of 13 residues. Germline CDR1 reads SGHRS; CDR2 reads YFSETQ.

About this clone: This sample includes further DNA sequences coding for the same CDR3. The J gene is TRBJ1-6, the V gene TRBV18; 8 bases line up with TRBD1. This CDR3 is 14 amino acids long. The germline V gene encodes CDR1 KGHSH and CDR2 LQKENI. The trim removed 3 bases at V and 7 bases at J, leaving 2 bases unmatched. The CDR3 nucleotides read TGTGCCAGCTCACCTGACAGGGGAAATTCACCCCTCCACTTT. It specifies CASSPDRGNSPLHF. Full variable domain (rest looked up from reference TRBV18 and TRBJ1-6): NAGVMQNPRHLVRRRGQEARLRCSPMKGHSHVYWYRQLPEEGLKFMVYLQKENIIDESGMPKERFSAEFPKEGPSILRIQQVVRGDSAAYFCASSPDRGNSPLHFGNGTRLTVT.

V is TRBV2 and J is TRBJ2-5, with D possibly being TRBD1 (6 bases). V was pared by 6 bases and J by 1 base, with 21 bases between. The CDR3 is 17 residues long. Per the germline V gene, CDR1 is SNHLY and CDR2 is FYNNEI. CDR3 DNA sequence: TGTGCCAGCAGAGAATCACCTACTTCGACAGGCCAAGAGACCCAGTACTTC. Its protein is CASRESPTSTGQETQYF.

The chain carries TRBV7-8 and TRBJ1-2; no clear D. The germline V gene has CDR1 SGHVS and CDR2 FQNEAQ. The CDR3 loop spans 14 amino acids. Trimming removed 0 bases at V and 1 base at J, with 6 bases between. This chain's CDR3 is CASSLAEVNYGYTF. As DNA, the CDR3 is TGTGCCAGCAGCTTAGCGGAGGTTAACTATGGCTACACCTTC. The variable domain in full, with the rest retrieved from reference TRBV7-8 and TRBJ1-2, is GAGVSQSPRYKVAKRGQDVALRCDPISGHVSLFWYQQALGQGPEFLTYFQNEAQLDKSGLPSDRFFAERPEGSVSTLKIQRTQQEDSAVYLCASSLAEVNYGYTFGSGTRLTVV.

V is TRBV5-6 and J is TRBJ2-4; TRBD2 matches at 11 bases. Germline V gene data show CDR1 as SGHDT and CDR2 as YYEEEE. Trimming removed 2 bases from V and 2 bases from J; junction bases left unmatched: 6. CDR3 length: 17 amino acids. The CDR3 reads CASSLPPSGGTKNIQYF. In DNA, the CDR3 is TGTGCCAGCAGCTTACCCCCTAGCGGGGGGACCAAAAACATTCAGTACTTC.

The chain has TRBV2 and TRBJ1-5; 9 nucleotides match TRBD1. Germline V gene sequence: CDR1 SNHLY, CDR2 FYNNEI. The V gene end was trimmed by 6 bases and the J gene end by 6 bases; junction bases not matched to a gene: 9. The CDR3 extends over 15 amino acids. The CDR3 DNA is TGTGCCAGCAGCACCACAGGGGGCCCGGGTCAGCCCCAGCATTTT. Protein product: CASSTTGGPGQPQHF.

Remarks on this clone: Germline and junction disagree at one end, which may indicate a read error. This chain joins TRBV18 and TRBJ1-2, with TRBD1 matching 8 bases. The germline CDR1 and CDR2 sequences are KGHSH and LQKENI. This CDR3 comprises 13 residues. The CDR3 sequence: CASSPQGDYGYTF. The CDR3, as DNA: TGTGCCAGCTCTCCACAGGGGGACTATGGCTACACCTTC.